This T cell receptor (beta chain) was recorded in a study of control samples from healthy donors and cancer patients. Using immunoSEQ multiplex PCR, the repertoire was profiled, and TCRdb retains in-frame clones only, with some absent. The table has tens of thousands of clones, about 80% seen once. The ends were cut back, 5 bases at V and 3 bases at J, with 11 bases in the middle. The germline CDR1 and CDR2 sequences are MNHEY and SVGEGT. The CDR3 has 13 residues. The J gene is TRBJ2-7, the V gene TRBV6-2 or TRBV6-3, with a tentative D call TRBD1 (6 bases). The sequence came from a man aged 45-65 years in good health. Sequenced sample: blood. This CDR3 is CASSKDSHYEQYF. The CDR3 nucleotides read TGTGCCAGCAGTAAGGACAGCCACTACGAGCAGTACTTC.